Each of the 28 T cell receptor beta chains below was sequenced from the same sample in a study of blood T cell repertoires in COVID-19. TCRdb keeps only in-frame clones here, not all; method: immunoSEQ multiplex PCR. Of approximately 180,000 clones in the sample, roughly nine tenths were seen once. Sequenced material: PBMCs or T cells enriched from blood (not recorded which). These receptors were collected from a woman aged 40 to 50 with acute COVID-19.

CDR3 in DNA: TGTGCCAGCAGCGTATTAGCGGCTAGCACAGATACGCAGTATTTT. This sequence encodes CASSVLAASTDTQYF. This chain connects TRBV9 to TRBJ2-3, with a possible D match to TRBD2 (6 bases). Germline V gene sequence: CDR1 SGDLS, CDR2 YYNGEE. Trimming stripped 1 base from V and 0 bases from J, with 9 bases between. CDR3 length: 15 amino acids.

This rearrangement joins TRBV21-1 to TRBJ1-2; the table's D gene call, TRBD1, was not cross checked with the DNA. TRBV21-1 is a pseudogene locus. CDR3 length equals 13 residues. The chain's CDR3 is CASSDRFNYGYTF. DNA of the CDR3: TGTGCCAGCAGCGACAGGTTTAACTATGGCTACACCTTC.

CDR3 sequence reads: CSASSEETQYF. CDR3 bases: TGCAGTGCTAGTAGCGAGGAGACCCAGTACTTC. The chain uses TRBV20-1 and TRBJ2-5; maybe TRBD2 (5 bases). CDR1 and CDR2 from the germline V gene are DFQATT and SNEGSKA (reference sequence). V lost 3 bases and J lost 5, with 7 bases in between. CDR3 length: 11 residues.

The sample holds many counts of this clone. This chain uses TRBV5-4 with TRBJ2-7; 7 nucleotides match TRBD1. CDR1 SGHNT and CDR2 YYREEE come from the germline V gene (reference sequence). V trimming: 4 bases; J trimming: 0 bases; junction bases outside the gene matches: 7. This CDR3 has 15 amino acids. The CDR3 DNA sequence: TGTGCCAGCAGCGAGGGACAGCGGAGCTCCTACGAGCAGTACTTC. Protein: CASSEGQRSSYEQYF.

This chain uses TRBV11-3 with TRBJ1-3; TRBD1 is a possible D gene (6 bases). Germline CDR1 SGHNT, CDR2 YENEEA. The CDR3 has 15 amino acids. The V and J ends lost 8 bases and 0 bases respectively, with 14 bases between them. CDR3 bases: TGTGCCAGCCTCCGGGGGGCGAGCTCTGGAAACACCATATATTTT. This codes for CASLRGASSGNTIYF.

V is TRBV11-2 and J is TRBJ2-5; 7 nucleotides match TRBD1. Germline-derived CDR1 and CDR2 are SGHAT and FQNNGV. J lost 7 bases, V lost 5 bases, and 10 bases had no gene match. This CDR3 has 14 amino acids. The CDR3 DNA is TGTGCCAGCAGCCCCCCCGGGGCAGGGGGGACCCAGTACTTC. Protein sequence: CASSPPGAGGTQYF. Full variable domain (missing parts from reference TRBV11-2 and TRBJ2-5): EAGVAQSPRYKIIEKRQSVAFWCNPISGHATLYWYQQILGQGPKLLIQFQNNGVVDDSQLPKDRFSAERLKGVDSTLKIQPAKLEDSAVYLCASSPPGAGGTQYFGPGTRLLVL.

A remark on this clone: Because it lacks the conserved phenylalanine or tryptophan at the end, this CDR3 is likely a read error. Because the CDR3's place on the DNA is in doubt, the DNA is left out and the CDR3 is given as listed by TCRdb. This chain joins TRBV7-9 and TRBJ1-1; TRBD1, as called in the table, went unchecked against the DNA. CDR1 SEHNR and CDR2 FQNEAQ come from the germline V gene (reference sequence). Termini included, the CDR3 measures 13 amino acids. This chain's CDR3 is CASSWGTQTHLFY.

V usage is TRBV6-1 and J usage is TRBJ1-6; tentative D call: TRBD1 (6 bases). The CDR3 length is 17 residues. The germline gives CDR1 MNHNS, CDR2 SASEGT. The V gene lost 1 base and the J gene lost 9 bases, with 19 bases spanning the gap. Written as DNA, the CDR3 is TGTGCCAGCAGTGAAGGGGGGTGGGGCAGGGGTGGTTCACCCCTCCACTTT. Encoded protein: CASSEGGWGRGGSPLHF.

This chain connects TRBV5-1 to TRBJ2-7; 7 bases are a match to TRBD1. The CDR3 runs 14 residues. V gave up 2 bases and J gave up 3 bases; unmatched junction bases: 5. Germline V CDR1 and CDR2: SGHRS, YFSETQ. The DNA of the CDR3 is TGCGCCAGCAGCTTCGACAGGGTGAACTACGAGCAGTACTTC. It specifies CASSFDRVNYEQYF.

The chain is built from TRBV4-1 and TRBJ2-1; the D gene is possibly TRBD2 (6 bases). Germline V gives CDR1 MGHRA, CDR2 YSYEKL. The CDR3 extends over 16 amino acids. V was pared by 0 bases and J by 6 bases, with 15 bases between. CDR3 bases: TGCGCCAGCAGCCAAGATCCGGCGGGAAAGTCCAATGAGCAGTTCTTC. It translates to CASSQDPAGKSNEQFF.

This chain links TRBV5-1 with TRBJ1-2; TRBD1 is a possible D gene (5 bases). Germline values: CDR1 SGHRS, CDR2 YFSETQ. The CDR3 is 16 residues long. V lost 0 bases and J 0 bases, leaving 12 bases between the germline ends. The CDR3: CASSLDPGGANYGYTF. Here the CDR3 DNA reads TGCGCCAGCAGCTTGGATCCCGGGGGAGCTAACTATGGCTACACCTTC.

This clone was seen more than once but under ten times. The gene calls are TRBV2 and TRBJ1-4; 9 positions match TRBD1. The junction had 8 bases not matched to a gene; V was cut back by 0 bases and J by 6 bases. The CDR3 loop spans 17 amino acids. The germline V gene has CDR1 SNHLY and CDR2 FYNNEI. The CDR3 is CASSEAGPGQGYEKLFF. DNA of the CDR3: TGTGCCAGCAGTGAAGCGGGGCCGGGACAGGGTTATGAAAAACTGTTTTTT.

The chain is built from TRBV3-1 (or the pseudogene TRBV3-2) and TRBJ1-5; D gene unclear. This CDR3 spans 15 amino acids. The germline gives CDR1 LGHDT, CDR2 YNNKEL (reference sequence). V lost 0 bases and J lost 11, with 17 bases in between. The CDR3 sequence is CASSQDRGSQRTQHF. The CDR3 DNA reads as TGTGCCAGCAGCCAAGATCGCGGATCCCAGAGGACCCAGCATTTT.

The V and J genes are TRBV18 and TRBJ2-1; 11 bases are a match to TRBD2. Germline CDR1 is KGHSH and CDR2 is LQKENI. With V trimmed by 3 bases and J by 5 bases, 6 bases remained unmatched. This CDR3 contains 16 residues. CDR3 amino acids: CASSPNSGRDNNEQFF. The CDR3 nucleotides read TGTGCCAGCTCACCCAATAGCGGGAGGGATAACAATGAGCAGTTCTTC.

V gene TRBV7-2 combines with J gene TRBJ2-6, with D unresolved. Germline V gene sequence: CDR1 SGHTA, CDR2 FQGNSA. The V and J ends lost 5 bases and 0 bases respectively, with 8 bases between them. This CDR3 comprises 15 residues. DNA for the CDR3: TGTGCCAGCAGCGTATACACCTCTGGGGCCAACGTCCTGACTTTC. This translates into CASSVYTSGANVLTF.

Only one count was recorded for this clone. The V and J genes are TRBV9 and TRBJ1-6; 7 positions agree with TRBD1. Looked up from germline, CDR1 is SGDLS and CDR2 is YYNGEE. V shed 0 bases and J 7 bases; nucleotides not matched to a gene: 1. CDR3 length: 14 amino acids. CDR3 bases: TGTGCCAGCAGCGTAGCAGGGGGGAATTCACCCCTCCACTTT. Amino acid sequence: CASSVAGGNSPLHF.

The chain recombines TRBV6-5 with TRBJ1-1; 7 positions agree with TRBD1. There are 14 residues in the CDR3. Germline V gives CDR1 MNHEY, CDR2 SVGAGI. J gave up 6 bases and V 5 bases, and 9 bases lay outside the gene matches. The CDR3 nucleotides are TGTGCCAGCAGTATACAGGGGCCAGGCCCTGAAGCTTTCTTT. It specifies CASSIQGPGPEAFF.

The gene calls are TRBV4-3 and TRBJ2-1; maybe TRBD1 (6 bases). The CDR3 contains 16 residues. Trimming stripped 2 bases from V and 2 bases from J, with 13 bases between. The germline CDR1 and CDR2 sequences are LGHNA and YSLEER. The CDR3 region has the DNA TGCGCCAGCAGCCAACTCACCGGGACAACCTACAATGAGCAGTTCTTC. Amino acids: CASSQLTGTTYNEQFF.

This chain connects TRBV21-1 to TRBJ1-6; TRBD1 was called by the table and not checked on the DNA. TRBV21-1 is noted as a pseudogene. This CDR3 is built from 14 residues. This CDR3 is CASSKGQGASPLHF. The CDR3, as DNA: TGTGCCAGCAGCAAAGGACAGGGGGCCTCACCCCTCCACTTT.

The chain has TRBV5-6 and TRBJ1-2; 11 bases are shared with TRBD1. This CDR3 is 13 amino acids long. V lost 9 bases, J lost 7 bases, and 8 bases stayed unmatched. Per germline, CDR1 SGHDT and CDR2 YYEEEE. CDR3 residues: CATQWTGGAGYTF. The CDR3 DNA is TGTGCCACCCAGTGGACAGGGGGCGCTGGCTACACCTTC.

CDR3 residues: CASSIAGTGGWQPQHF. The CDR3 nucleotides are TGTGCCAGTAGTATCGCGGGGACAGGGGGCTGGCAGCCCCAGCATTTT. V gene TRBV19 combines with J gene TRBJ1-5, with 12 positions matching TRBD1. CDR1 LNHDA and CDR2 SQIVND come from the germline V gene (reference sequence). The CDR3 loop spans 16 amino acids. V shed 3 bases and J 7 bases; nucleotides not matched to a gene: 7.

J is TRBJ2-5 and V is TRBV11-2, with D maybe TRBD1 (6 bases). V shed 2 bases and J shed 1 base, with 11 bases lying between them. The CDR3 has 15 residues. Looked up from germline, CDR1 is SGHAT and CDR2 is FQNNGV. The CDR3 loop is CASSLSGQRQETQYF. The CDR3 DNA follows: TGTGCCAGCAGCTTATCAGGACAGCGCCAAGAGACCCAGTACTTC.

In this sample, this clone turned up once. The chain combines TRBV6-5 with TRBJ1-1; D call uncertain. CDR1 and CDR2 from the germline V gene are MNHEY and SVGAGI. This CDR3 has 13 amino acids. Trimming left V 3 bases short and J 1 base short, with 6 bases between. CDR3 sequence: CASSYTANTEAFF. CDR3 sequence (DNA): TGTGCCAGCAGTTATACAGCGAACACTGAAGCTTTCTTT.

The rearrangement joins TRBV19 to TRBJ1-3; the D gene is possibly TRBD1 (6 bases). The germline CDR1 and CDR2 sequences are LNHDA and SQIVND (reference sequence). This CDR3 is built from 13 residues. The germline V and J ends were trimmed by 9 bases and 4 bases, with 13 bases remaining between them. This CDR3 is CASWGGRGNTIYF. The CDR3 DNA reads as TGTGCCAGCTGGGGGGGCCGCGGAAACACCATATATTTT.

CDR3 nucleotides: TGTGCCAGCAGCTTGGGGACTAGCGTTGACTACGAGCAGTACTTC. It is translated as CASSLGTSVDYEQYF. The gene calls are TRBV13 and TRBJ2-7; 10 nucleotides match TRBD2. CDR1 and CDR2 from the germline V gene are PRHDT and FYEKMQ (reference sequence). There are 15 residues in the CDR3. Unmatched junction bases numbered 5, after V lost 3 bases and J lost 3 bases.

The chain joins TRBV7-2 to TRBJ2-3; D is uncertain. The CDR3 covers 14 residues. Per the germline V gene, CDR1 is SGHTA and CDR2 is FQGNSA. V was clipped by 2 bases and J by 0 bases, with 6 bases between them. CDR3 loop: CASSLIGSTDTQYF. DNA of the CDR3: TGTGCCAGCAGCTTAATCGGGAGCACAGATACGCAGTATTTT.

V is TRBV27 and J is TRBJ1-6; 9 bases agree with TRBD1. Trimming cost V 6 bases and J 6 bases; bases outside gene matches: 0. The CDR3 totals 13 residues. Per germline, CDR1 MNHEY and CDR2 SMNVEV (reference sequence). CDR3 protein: CASRDRGNSPLHF. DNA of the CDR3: TGTGCCAGCAGGGACAGGGGTAATTCACCCCTCCACTTT.

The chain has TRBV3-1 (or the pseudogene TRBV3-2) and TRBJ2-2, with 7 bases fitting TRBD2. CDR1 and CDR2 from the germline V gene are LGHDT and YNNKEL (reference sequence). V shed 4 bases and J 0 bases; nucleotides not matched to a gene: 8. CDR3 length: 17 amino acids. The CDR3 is CASSRVGLSTNTGELFF. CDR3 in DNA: TGTGCCAGCAGCCGCGTGGGACTATCAACGAACACCGGGGAGCTGTTTTTT.